Listed below are T cell receptor beta chains from one sample, sequenced in a study of blood T cell repertoires in COVID-19. Using immunoSEQ multiplex PCR, the repertoire was profiled, and TCRdb retains in-frame clones only, with some absent. Of about 180,000 clones detected, 70% to 85% appear once; the ten largest clones hold around 7%. What was sequenced was peripheral blood. These TCRs come from a man older than 75 with COVID-19, enrolled during active disease. Each CDR3 is given with its conserved first and last residue. Fields, in order: V gene, clone size, J gene, D gene, CDR3 DNA, CDR3 protein. The D gene is left open where the match is weak. Clone size is stated in some rows and not others, as once, few, many or a class when expanded.

>TRBV13|once|TRBJ2-5|NA
TGTGCCAGCGCTCGGGCCGGCAGGACACAAGAGACCCAGTACTTC
CASARAGRTQETQYF
>TRBV14|NA|TRBJ1-6|NA
TGTGCCAGCAGCCAAGGGCCGGGGGGGATACTTAATTCACCCCTCCACTTT
CASSQGPGGILNSPLHF
>TRBV2|NA|TRBJ1-2|NA
TGTGCCAGCAGTGCCGGGACAAGCTATGGCTACACCTTC
CASSAGTSYGYTF
>TRBV7-3|NA|TRBJ2-1|TRBD1
TGTGCCAGCAGCCCGCAATACAGGGGCCCCTACAATGAGCAGTTCTTC
CASSPQYRGPYNEQFF
>TRBV28|NA|TRBJ1-1|NA
TGTGCCAGCAGTTTTAAGCCCGGGACAACAGATGAAGCTTTCTTT
CASSFKPGTTDEAFF
>TRBV13|NA|TRBJ2-7|TRBD2
TGTGCCAGCAGCTTACAGCGGGGCGGCGAGCAGTACTTC
CASSLQRGGEQYF
>TRBV4-2|few|TRBJ2-7|NA
TGTGCCAGCAGCCAAGAGGGCAGCTTACGGAACGAGCAGTACTTC
CASSQEGSLRNEQYF
>TRBV11-3|once|TRBJ1-1|NA
TGTGCCAGCCGGTGGAGCCAAAACACTGAAGCTTTCTTT
CASRWSQNTEAFF
>TRBV19|NA|TRBJ1-5|TRBD1
TGTGCCAGTAGTATGACAGGGTATAGCAATCAGCCCCAGCATTTT
CASSMTGYSNQPQHF
>TRBV5-6|NA|TRBJ1-4|TRBD1
TGTGCCAGCAGCTCGAGACAGGGTCTTAATGAAAAACTGTTTTTT
CASSSRQGLNEKLFF
>TRBV7-3|NA|TRBJ1-1|NA
TGTGCCAGCAGCTTAATGTCGGGGAACACTGAAGCTTTCTTT
CASSLMSGNTEAFF
>TRBV6-5|NA|TRBJ2-5|TRBD1
TGTGCCAGCAGTTATACATACAGGGGAGAGACCCAGTACTTC
CASSYTYRGETQYF
>TRBV9|once|TRBJ2-3|NA
TGTGCCGCCTCGGAGTCCCCCCACACAGATACGCAGTATTTT
CAASESPHTDTQYF
>TRBV28|NA|TRBJ2-3|NA
TGTGCCAGCAGTCGGACTTTCACAGATACGCAGTATTTT
CASSRTFTDTQYF